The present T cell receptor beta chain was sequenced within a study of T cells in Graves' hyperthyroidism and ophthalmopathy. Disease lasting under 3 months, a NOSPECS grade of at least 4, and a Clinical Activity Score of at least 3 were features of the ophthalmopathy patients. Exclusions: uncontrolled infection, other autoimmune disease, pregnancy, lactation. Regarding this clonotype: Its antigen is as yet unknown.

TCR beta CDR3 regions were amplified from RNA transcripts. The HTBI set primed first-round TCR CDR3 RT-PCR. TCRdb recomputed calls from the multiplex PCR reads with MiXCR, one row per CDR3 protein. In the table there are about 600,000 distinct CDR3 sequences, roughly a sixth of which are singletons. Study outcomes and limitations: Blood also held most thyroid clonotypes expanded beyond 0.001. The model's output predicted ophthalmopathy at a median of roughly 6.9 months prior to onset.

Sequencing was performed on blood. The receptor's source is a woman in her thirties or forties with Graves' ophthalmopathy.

The CDR3 DNA reads as TGTGCCAGCAGTTTTAGCGGGAGGGCCCACAATGAGCAGTTCTTC. Its translation: CASSFSGRAHNEQFF. J is TRBJ2-1 and V is TRBV12-3 or TRBV12-4; TRBD2 aligns across 11 bases. The J segment lost 5 bases and the V segment lost 3 bases, leaving 3 bases of the junction unmatched. The CDR3 spans 15 residues.